These T cell receptor beta chains were read from a single sample in a study of control samples from healthy donors and cancer patients. Measured with immunoSEQ multiplex PCR; TCRdb has only the in-frame clones, and not every one. Among some 41,000 clones listed, around 87% were seen once. Sequenced material: PBMCs. All receptors come from a woman aged 60-75 years with lung cancer. Each CDR3 is given without its conserved first and last residue. D genes are given only for firm matches. Size tells how often a clone was seen (once, few, many) or the class of an expanded clone, and some rows leave it out.

J: TRBJ2-1; D: .; V: TRBV30; size: .; CDR3: AWSGEFYNEQF
J: TRBJ2-7; D: .; V: TRBV29-1; size: .; CDR3: SVGQDLNEQY
J: TRBJ1-2; D: .; V: TRBV5-5; size: .; CDR3: ASSLGPPAYGYT
J: TRBJ1-1; D: .; V: TRBV18; size: .; CDR3: ASSPQKENTEAF
J: TRBJ1-1; D: .; V: TRBV10-3; size: .; CDR3: ATLGAGEAEAF
J: TRBJ1-2; D: .; V: TRBV20-1; size: .; CDR3: SARRGEGYT
J: TRBJ2-3; D: TRBD2; V: TRBV5-5; size: .; CDR3: ASSPPGLATSTDTQY
J: TRBJ2-7; D: .; V: TRBV18; size: few; CDR3: ATGTGLSYEQY
J: TRBJ2-7; D: TRBD1; V: TRBV5-6; size: once; CDR3: ASSTTGGLHEQY
J: TRBJ1-1; D: .; V: TRBV30; size: medium-sized; CDR3: AWSLGAEAF
J: TRBJ2-1; D: .; V: TRBV4-2; size: .; CDR3: ASSPGSYNEQF
J: TRBJ2-7; D: TRBD1; V: TRBV27; size: .; CDR3: ASRGSGTGLYEQY
J: TRBJ1-2; D: TRBD1; V: TRBV29-1; size: .; CDR3: SVAPDRVDGYT
J: TRBJ2-7; D: TRBD2; V: TRBV10-1; size: .; CDR3: ASSLTSGPPKEQY
J: TRBJ1-5; D: .; V: TRBV12-3/TRBV12-4; size: .; CDR3: ASSLGNQPQH
J: TRBJ1-1; D: .; V: TRBV3-1/TRBV3-2; size: .; CDR3: ASSHYAGRNTEAF
J: TRBJ1-1; D: .; V: TRBV27; size: .; CDR3: ASSLSPNVEAF
J: TRBJ2-5; D: .; V: TRBV14; size: .; CDR3: ASSQDLGETQY
J: TRBJ1-5; D: TRBD1; V: TRBV5-1; size: .; CDR3: ASSLGTGLHQPQH
J: TRBJ2-5; D: TRBD1; V: TRBV19; size: .; CDR3: ASSRQGTQETQY
J: TRBJ1-3; D: TRBD1; V: TRBV3-1/TRBV3-2; size: .; CDR3: ASSPTGGSSDTIY
J: TRBJ2-1; D: TRBD2; V: TRBV6-1; size: .; CDR3: ASSEIAGGPGDEQF
J: TRBJ2-3; D: .; V: TRBV5-1; size: .; CDR3: ASSLTQSTDTQY
J: TRBJ1-6; D: .; V: TRBV6-5; size: .; CDR3: ASNHGNSNSPLH
J: TRBJ2-7; D: .; V: TRBV15; size: .; CDR3: ATSGGDSITQPYEQY
J: TRBJ2-1; D: TRBD2; V: TRBV7-3; size: .; CDR3: ASSSASGGGEEQF
J: TRBJ2-7; D: .; V: TRBV2; size: .; CDR3: ASSAAYEQY
J: TRBJ2-7; D: TRBD1; V: TRBV29-1; size: .; CDR3: SVEWTGGSYEQY
J: TRBJ2-3; D: TRBD2; V: TRBV7-2; size: .; CDR3: ASSLTSGSSDTQY
J: TRBJ1-2; D: .; V: TRBV4-3; size: .; CDR3: ASSQDLAGGRYGYT
J: TRBJ2-2; D: .; V: TRBV30; size: .; CDR3: ASWTFEANTGELF
J: TRBJ1-6; D: .; V: TRBV5-1; size: .; CDR3: ASSLAIGSQGNSPLH
J: TRBJ1-5; D: .; V: TRBV19; size: .; CDR3: ASSILGRRNQPQH
J: TRBJ2-1; D: TRBD1; V: TRBV29-1; size: .; CDR3: SAGTGSHSYNEQF
J: TRBJ2-7; D: TRBD1; V: TRBV27; size: .; CDR3: ASSLVGTDLLGAYEQY
J: TRBJ2-3; D: .; V: TRBV4-3; size: .; CDR3: ASSQAHGAGPTQY
J: TRBJ2-1; D: TRBD2; V: TRBV6-5; size: once; CDR3: ASSHPSRLAGQQF
J: TRBJ2-7; D: .; V: TRBV28; size: few; CDR3: ASSSRPGTSYEQY
J: TRBJ2-1; D: .; V: TRBV21-1; size: .; CDR3: ASSLRRARRGEQF
J: TRBJ2-3; D: TRBD2; V: TRBV28; size: once; CDR3: ASSPPRGVIDTQY
J: TRBJ2-5; D: TRBD1; V: TRBV14; size: .; CDR3: ASSQLPRTGLETQY
J: TRBJ2-3; D: .; V: TRBV9; size: .; CDR3: ASSISTDTQY
J: TRBJ2-7; D: .; V: TRBV13; size: .; CDR3: ASSSMGGRNEQY
J: TRBJ1-5; D: .; V: TRBV6-1; size: few; CDR3: ASSEGQDNQPQH
J: TRBJ1-1; D: .; V: TRBV5-1; size: few; CDR3: ASRPTGGINTEAF
J: TRBJ1-1; D: .; V: TRBV29-1; size: .; CDR3: SVDGAQNTEAF
J: TRBJ2-3; D: TRBD1; V: TRBV29-1; size: .; CDR3: SVEPGQGVDTQY
J: TRBJ2-1; D: TRBD2; V: TRBV10-3; size: few; CDR3: ATVRTSGSDNEQF
J: TRBJ2-1; D: TRBD2; V: TRBV11-1; size: .; CDR3: ASSGTSGSWNEQF
J: TRBJ2-7; D: .; V: TRBV7-9; size: .; CDR3: ASSFSSETATYEQY
J: TRBJ2-1; D: .; V: TRBV12-3/TRBV12-4; size: .; CDR3: ASSLTRDGEQF
J: TRBJ1-4; D: .; V: TRBV19; size: .; CDR3: ASGRGGTREKLF
J: TRBJ2-7; D: .; V: TRBV12-3/TRBV12-4; size: .; CDR3: ASSLGTAGQY